This entry describes one TCR beta chain. This clone was seen just once. Its antigen is still unknown. Base quality data are lacking; no much larger clone is found one base away. Via the germline V gene, CDR1 is KGHSH and CDR2 LQKENI. From V the trimming removes 4 bases and from J it removes 5 bases, while the gene matches leave 6 bases of the junction unaccounted for. The CDR3 measures 14 amino acids from cysteine to phenylalanine. Only the CDR3 portion is preserved as DNA: 42 bases, with reading frame beginning at the first base. This sample is drawn from a study of blood T cell repertoires in COVID-19 (dated by TCRdb to the early 2020s). General notes on the study: Samples from collaborators originated in the United States, Italy and Spain and spanned both the acute and convalescent phases of COVID-19. The material from the prospective study consisted of cDNA or gDNA derived from T cells, B-cell-depleted T cells, or PBMCs. The dataset comprised deeply sampled blood TCRbeta repertoires from subjects exposed to, actively infected with, or recovered from COVID-19. A freely available public database, intended as a resource for researchers studying the immune response to SARS-CoV-2, is where the repertoires were released. The samples were drawn from the first 160 participants of the ongoing ImmuneRACE study and from under 1,500 subjects provided by 6 global collaborators. A de-identified subject ID, COVID-19 status, age in years and sex were almost always included in the sample metadata. HLA class I and class II types, where available, came from metadata supplied by the sample provider rather than from assay-based typing.

Overall results and qualifications from the work: How much clinical and demographic metadata was included differed by source and by participant, and the metadata was provided uncurated.

Another Seattle source contributed samples from volunteer blood donors who had recovered from COVID-19. Each collaborating institution followed its own protocols to collect whole blood in K2EDTA tubes. For TCRbeta analysis, collaborators shipped samples as frozen whole blood, isolated PBMCs, or DNA extracted from either of those sample types. TCRbeta CDR3 regions were amplified from genomic DNA by means of the immunoSEQ Assay, a bias-controlled multiplex PCR. As for how the authors treated the data: The number of nucleated cells in each sample was estimated from the amplification of reference gene primers within the assay. To quantify the absolute abundance of each unique TCRbeta CDR3 rearrangement, sequence reads were collapsed and filtered. For each sample, productive Simpson clonality was calculated as the square root of Simpson's diversity index over productive rearrangements. TCRdb mirrors the immuneACCESS table, restricted to in-frame sequences. Some clones are absent from its copies; in checked studies, under half trace to an unresolved V gene, and the reason for the others is unknown. The DNA was the basis for D and trimming; V, J and clone size are from that table. The sample includes over 250,000 clones, with roughly four fifths observed a single time. The top ten constitute more than 8% of the sample.

The rearrangement joined TRBV18 to TRBJ2-5, with TRBD2 matching 8 junction bases. The TCR sequence derives from a woman in her forties or fifties who had recovered from COVID-19. The sample consisted of peripheral blood. The bases read TGTGCCAGCTCACATATACGCGGGGGGGAGACCCAGTACTTC. Protein translation: CASSHIRGGETQYF.